The text below deals with one T cell receptor beta chain. This entry is derived from a study of blood T cell repertoires in COVID-19. J lost 0 bases, V lost 3 bases, and 12 bases had no gene match. The length of the CDR3 is 18 residues. Per the germline V gene, CDR1 is LNHDA and CDR2 is SQIVND (reference sequence). In Seattle, patients joined the study during active infection and were tracked longitudinally. The protocol was immunoSEQ multiplex PCR, while the TCRdb copy is restricted to in-frame clones and leaves out a portion. The sample holds some 130,000 clones; roughly nine tenths are singletons and the top ten take roughly 4.8%.

Sequencing used peripheral blood. The receptor was derived from a man in his 60s with COVID-19, enrolled during active disease. This chain joins TRBV19 and TRBJ2-7; TRBD1 aligns across 9 bases. CDR3 loop: CASSIRSGQGTSSYEQYF. CDR3 nucleotide sequence: TGTGCCAGTAGTATCCGGAGCGGACAGGGGACGAGCTCCTACGAGCAGTACTTC.